Listed below are T cell receptor beta chains from one sample, sequenced in a study of response to subunit inactivated influenza vaccine. TCRdb reprocessed the RT-PCR reads with MiXCR, giving one entry per CDR3 protein. The sample contains about 530,000 distinct CDR3 sequences, 10% to 15% of which appear only once. The sample was PBMCs from blood, taken on the day of vaccination. These receptors came from a man aged 45 to 65 who received an inactivated influenza vaccine. Both conserved end residues are part of each CDR3. The D gene is left open where the match is weak. The listing skips clone size in some rows; elsewhere it reads once, few, many or a size class.

. 14 . TRBJ2-1 TRBV5-1 TGCGCCAGCAGCTCCCGGACAGCCGATGGCGAGCAGTTCTTC CASSSRTADGEQFF
. 13 many TRBJ1-2 TRBV12-3/TRBV12-4 TGTGCCAGCGCACGGTGGTCAGACTATGGCTACACCTTC CASARWSDYGYTF
TRBD2 16 . TRBJ2-3 TRBV12-3/TRBV12-4 TGTGCCAGCACCCATGCCTCGGGGGGTTACACAGATACGCAGTATTTT CASTHASGGYTDTQYF
TRBD2 14 . TRBJ2-3 TRBV7-6 TGTGCCAGCAGCTTAGAACCGGCGGGGGGGACGCAGTATTTT CASSLEPAGGTQYF
TRBD1 16 . TRBJ2-2 TRBV6-2/TRBV6-3 TGTGCCAGCAGCCGTAGGACAGGCCGAAGAACCGGGGAGCTGTTTTTT CASSRRTGRRTGELFF
TRBD2 15 . TRBJ2-2 TRBV28 TGTGCCAGCAGAGCGGGAACCCGGGCCACCGGGGAGCTGTTTTTT CASRAGTRATGELFF
TRBD2 12 . TRBJ2-1 TRBV7-3 TGTGCCAGTGGGACAGGAGCGGGAGGGAAGTTCTTC CASGTGAGGKFF
TRBD2 13 . TRBJ2-2 TRBV5-6 TGTGATGAGTCTAGCGGGATTACCGGGGAGCTGTTTTTT CDESSGITGELFF
TRBD1 13 . TRBJ1-2 TRBV7-9 TGTGCCAGCAGCTGGGGACAGGGTGATGGCTACACCTTC CASSWGQGDGYTF
. 19 many TRBJ2-3 TRBV11-2 TGTGCCAGCAGCGCCGGGACGGCCCCCGGGACCTTATTCACAGATACGCAGTATTTT CASSAGTAPGTLFTDTQYF
. 13 . TRBJ2-7 TRBV28 TGTGCCAGCAGTAGTATAGGGGTCTACGAGCAGTACTTC CASSSIGVYEQYF
. 14 many TRBJ2-7 TRBV28 TGTGCCAGCAGTTCGACCTGGTTTCCCTACGAGCAGTACTTC CASSSTWFPYEQYF
TRBD1 14 . TRBJ1-2 TRBV11-2 TGTGCCAGCAGCTTATCCGGGACAGTCTATGGCTACACCTTC CASSLSGTVYGYTF
TRBD1 18 few TRBJ2-6 TRBV4-1 TGCGCCAGCAGCCAATCAGGGGCAGGGGGCCCTGGGGCCAACGTCCTGACTTTC CASSQSGAGGPGANVLTF
TRBD1 15 . TRBJ2-5 TRBV7-8 TGTGCCAGCAGCCTGACGAAGGACAGGGGAGAGACCCAGTACTTC CASSLTKDRGETQYF
. 16 many TRBJ2-7 TRBV7-9 TGTGCCAGCAGCTTAGAGATGGTTGGCAGGGGCTACGAGCAGTACTTC CASSLEMVGRGYEQYF
. 13 many TRBJ1-2 TRBV6-5 TGTGCCGTTGGGGACTTTCAAAGGACTGGCTACACCTTC CAVGDFQRTGYTF
. 12 . TRBJ1-5 TRBV7-9 TGTGCCAGCAGCACAGGGATTCAGCCCCAGCATTTT CASSTGIQPQHF
TRBD2 16 many TRBJ2-7 TRBV20-1 TGCAGTGCTAGAGTCGGACTAGCGACCAGATCGTACGAGCAGTACTTC CSARVGLATRSYEQYF
TRBD2 16 . TRBJ2-1 TRBV9 TGTGCCAGCAGCGTAGAAGGGGGGACTAGCGGGGATGAGCAGTTCTTC CASSVEGGTSGDEQFF
TRBD1 17 . TRBJ1-3 TRBV9 TGTGCCAGCAGCCTCGGACAGGGATCAGCCTCTGGAAACACCATATATTTT CASSLGQGSASGNTIYF
. 17 many TRBJ2-1 TRBV5-5 TGTGCCAGCAGCCTCCATTGGCGTGGCTATCCCTACAATGAGCAGTTCTTC CASSLHWRGYPYNEQFF
. 14 . TRBJ2-3 TRBV4-1 TGCGCCAGCAGCCACAAGACTAGCACAGATACGCAGTATTTT CASSHKTSTDTQYF
TRBD1 13 . TRBJ1-2 TRBV29-1 TGCAGCGTCCAGCCGACAGGGCCCGCTACTCGTACCTTC CSVQPTGPATRTF
. 18 few TRBJ1-1 TRBV4-3 TGCGCCAGCAGCCAAGATCAGGCCACGCGCCGGTGGGACACTGAAGCTTTCTTT CASSQDQATRRWDTEAFF
. 13 many TRBJ2-3 TRBV5-1 TGCGCCAGCAGCTTGGAATCCACAGATACGCAGTATTTT CASSLESTDTQYF
TRBD2 15 many TRBJ2-1 TRBV28 TGTGCCAGCAGCTTACTAGCGGGGGGGCCCAATGAGCAGTTCTTC CASSLLAGGPNEQFF
TRBD2 14 . TRBJ2-7 TRBV6-2/TRBV6-3 TGTGCCAGCAGGACTAGCGGGAGTAACTACGAGCAGTACTTC CASRTSGSNYEQYF
TRBD1 16 few TRBJ1-1 TRBV7-9 TGTGCCAGCAGCTCAACCCCCAGGGGGCAGGACACTGAAGCTTTCTTT CASSSTPRGQDTEAFF
TRBD1 13 . TRBJ1-1 TRBV20-1 TGCAGTGCCCGGGACAGCATGAACACTGAAGCTTTCTTT CSARDSMNTEAFF
. 14 . TRBJ1-1 TRBV29-1 TGCAGCGTTGAAGACCCACAGCTAAACACTGAAGCTTTCTTT CSVEDPQLNTEAFF
. 15 . TRBJ2-3 TRBV20-1 TGCAGTGCTAGAGCGTCCAGCGGCAGCACAGATACGCAGTATTTT CSARASSGSTDTQYF
. 14 . TRBJ2-7 TRBV29-1 TGCAGCGTTGAAGATATGCAGGGCTCCTACGAGCAGTACTTC CSVEDMQGSYEQYF
. 11 few TRBJ1-3 TRBV3-1 TGTGCCAGCAGCCAATGGAGGTATACTCGGTTT CASSQWRYTRF
. 13 few TRBJ2-1 TRBV20-1 TGCAGTGCTTTCCTGCCCTCCTACAATGAGCAGTTCTTC CSAFLPSYNEQFF
TRBD2 15 few TRBJ2-7 TRBV7-2 TGTGCCAGCGGTCACTTCCGGGGGGGCCCCCACGAGCAGTACTTC CASGHFRGGPHEQYF
. 12 few TRBJ2-7 TRBV4-1 TGCGCCAGCAGCCCCGACGACTACGAGCAGTACTTC CASSPDDYEQYF
. 14 few TRBJ2-7 TRBV14 TGTGCCAGCAGCCAAGATCTGGGACTGGGGGAGCAGTACTTC CASSQDLGLGEQYF
. 14 . TRBJ1-6 TRBV12-3/TRBV12-4 TGTGCCAGCAGTGTATCCGGGGATAATTCACCCCTCCACTTT CASSVSGDNSPLHF
TRBD1 19 . TRBJ2-6 TRBV11-2 TGTGCCAGCAGCCTATTACCCGGGACAGGGAGCTCTGGGGCCAACGTCCTGACTTTC CASSLLPGTGSSGANVLTF
. 15 few TRBJ1-1 TRBV19 TGTGCCAGTAGTATTGGTTGGCAGATGAACACTGAAGCTTTCTTT CASSIGWQMNTEAFF
. 15 few TRBJ2-4 TRBV7-9 TGTGCCAGCAGCTTGAGTGCAGGGGCCAAAAACATTCAGTACTTC CASSLSAGAKNIQYF
TRBD1 15 few TRBJ2-5 TRBV5-6 TGTGCCAGCAGCAAAACAGGGGGCCCCCAAGAGACCCAGTACTTC CASSKTGGPQETQYF
TRBD1 14 . TRBJ2-7 TRBV12-3/TRBV12-4 TGTGCCAGCAGTCACTCCACAGGGGAGTACGAGCAGTACTTC CASSHSTGEYEQYF
TRBD1 14 many TRBJ2-2 TRBV29-1 TGCAGCGTTGGTACGGGACAGATCACCGGGGAGCTGTTTTTT CSVGTGQITGELFF
TRBD2 13 few TRBJ2-5 TRBV29-1 TGCAGCGTTGAAGGGTGGGAGGGAGAGACCCAGTACTTC CSVEGWEGETQYF
. 14 many TRBJ2-7 TRBV30 TGTGCCTGGAGTCCCTGGACACCAACCTACGAGCAGTACTTC CAWSPWTPTYEQYF
TRBD2 17 few TRBJ2-3 TRBV7-2 TGTGCCAGCAGCTCAATTCGGACTAGCGGGATCACAGATACGCAGTATTTT CASSSIRTSGITDTQYF
TRBD1 16 many TRBJ1-6 TRBV6-2/TRBV6-3 TGTGCCAGCAGTGACGACCGGGGACAGAGGGCCCGTCCCCTCCACTTT CASSDDRGQRARPLHF
. 14 few TRBJ2-5 TRBV20-1 TGCAGTGCTAGAAGGGACCCACTACAAGAGACCCAGTACTTC CSARRDPLQETQYF
. 13 . TRBJ2-7 TRBV2 TGTGCCAGCACCTATGGACAATTCTACGAGCAGTACTTC CASTYGQFYEQYF
TRBD2 14 few TRBJ2-3 TRBV10-3 TGTGCCATCAGTCTAGCGGGGGCCACAGATACGCAGTATTTT CAISLAGATDTQYF
. 15 few TRBJ2-7 TRBV5-1 TGCGCCAGCAGCTTGGAGGGTACTAGAGGATACGAGCAGTACTTC CASSLEGTRGYEQYF